This T cell receptor beta chain derives from a study of CD8 T cells in Susac syndrome. Germline CDR1 is SNHLY and CDR2 is FYNNEI. Unmatched junction bases numbered 2, after V lost 4 bases and J lost 5 bases. The CDR3 is 14 amino acids. Random hexamers primed reverse transcription of about 0.45 to 1 ug RNA. In TCRdb, the immunoSEQ multiplex PCR reads were re-called with MiXCR into one record per CDR3 protein. Of approximately 210,000 distinct CDR3 sequences listed, around 96% are singletons. The V gene is TRBV2, the J gene TRBJ2-5; 12 bases agree with TRBD2. The sequence was obtained from a human donor with multiple sclerosis. Source material: CD4+ T cells from PBMCs. The CDR3 region is CASSGTSGRETQYF. The CDR3, as DNA: TGTGCCAGCAGTGGAACTAGCGGGAGGGAGACCCAGTACTTC.